The rows below give T cell receptor beta chains drawn from one sample of a study of T cell repertoires in cytomegalovirus infection. MiXCR, run by TCRdb on the reads, gives a single entry per CDR3 protein. The sample carries 86,000 or so distinct CDR3 sequences, under 30% recorded once. The antigens of these receptors remain unknown. Sequences were derived from CD8+ T cells from cultured PBMCs, sampled from culture after CMV antigen stimulation. The origin of the receptors is a human donor in good health (CMV status not recorded). Some clones in this sample may be carry-over from other donors' samples. The CDR3 runs from the conserved cysteine through the conserved F or W. Each record gives: D gene, clone size, J gene, V gene, CDR3 protein, CDR3 DNA. D genes are given only for firm matches. Only part of the rows carry a size: once, few, many, or a class if the clone is expanded.

D gene: TRBD2
clone size: few
J gene: TRBJ2-2
V gene: TRBV6-2/TRBV6-3
CDR3 protein: CASSYSPGGTGELFF
CDR3 DNA: TGTGCCAGCAGTTACTCACCGGGGGGGACCGGGGAGCTGTTTTTT

D gene: TRBD2
clone size: NA
J gene: TRBJ2-7
V gene: TRBV6-6
CDR3 protein: CASAKPSGGNEQYF
CDR3 DNA: TGTGCTAGCGCTAAGCCGTCGGGAGGGAACGAGCAGTACTTC

D gene: NA
clone size: many
J gene: TRBJ1-3
V gene: TRBV7-6
CDR3 protein: CASSSPPCLWNTIYF
CDR3 DNA: TGTGCCAGCAGCTCCCCTCCCTGTCTGTGGAACACCATATATTTT

D gene: NA
clone size: few
J gene: TRBJ2-7
V gene: TRBV19
CDR3 protein: CASSIDLSGAAAYEQYF
CDR3 DNA: TGTGCCAGTAGTATAGATCTCTCAGGAGCGGCCGCCTACGAGCAGTACTTC

D gene: NA
clone size: NA
J gene: TRBJ2-5
V gene: TRBV28
CDR3 protein: CASTNYPSAETQYF
CDR3 DNA: TGTGCCAGCACCAATTATCCCAGCGCGGAGACCCAGTACTTC

D gene: NA
clone size: many
J gene: TRBJ2-7
V gene: TRBV20-1
CDR3 protein: CSARAWDTTTYEQYF
CDR3 DNA: TGCAGTGCTAGAGCATGGGATACTACTACCTACGAGCAGTACTTC

D gene: TRBD1
clone size: NA
J gene: TRBJ1-4
V gene: TRBV23-1
CDR3 protein: CASSQRDRVSEKLFF
CDR3 DNA: TGCGCCAGCAGTCAACGGGACAGGGTTTCCGAAAAACTGTTTTTT

D gene: TRBD1
clone size: NA
J gene: TRBJ2-7
V gene: TRBV20-1
CDR3 protein: CSARGTGGYEQYF
CDR3 DNA: TGCAGTGCTAGGGGGACAGGGGGCTACGAGCAGTACTTC

D gene: NA
clone size: NA
J gene: TRBJ1-2
V gene: TRBV5-1
CDR3 protein: CASSLAVGEINYGYTF
CDR3 DNA: TGCGCCAGCAGCTTGGCGGTGGGAGAAATTAACTATGGCTACACCTTC

D gene: NA
clone size: few
J gene: TRBJ1-5
V gene: TRBV24-1
CDR3 protein: CATSDPGTPSNQPQHF
CDR3 DNA: TGTGCCACCAGTGACCCCGGGACACCGAGCAATCAGCCCCAGCATTTT

D gene: TRBD2
clone size: NA
J gene: TRBJ2-5
V gene: TRBV25-1
CDR3 protein: CASSESGGERYQETQYF
CDR3 DNA: TGTGCCAGCAGTGAATCTGGGGGGGAGAGGTACCAAGAGACCCAGTACTTC

D gene: TRBD2
clone size: NA
J gene: TRBJ2-1
V gene: TRBV20-1
CDR3 protein: CSALAGPVGNEQFF
CDR3 DNA: TGCAGTGCTTTAGCGGGTCCTGTAGGTAATGAGCAGTTCTTC

D gene: NA
clone size: NA
J gene: TRBJ1-5
V gene: TRBV27
CDR3 protein: CASSPRRGNQPQHF
CDR3 DNA: TGTGCCAGCAGTCCCCGACGGGGCAATCAGCCCCAGCATTTT

D gene: NA
clone size: few
J gene: TRBJ1-1
V gene: TRBV11-2
CDR3 protein: CASSLDVGYTEAFF
CDR3 DNA: TGTGCCAGCAGCTTAGACGTAGGCTACACTGAAGCTTTCTTT

D gene: NA
clone size: NA
J gene: TRBJ2-3
V gene: TRBV11-2
CDR3 protein: CASSLEGYLTDTQYF
CDR3 DNA: TGTGCCAGCAGCTTAGAAGGCTACCTCACAGATACGCAGTATTTT

D gene: TRBD1
clone size: few
J gene: TRBJ2-5
V gene: TRBV25-1
CDR3 protein: CASSGDSKETQYF
CDR3 DNA: TGTGCCAGCAGTGGGGACAGCAAAGAGACCCAGTACTTC

D gene: TRBD2
clone size: many
J gene: TRBJ2-1
V gene: TRBV7-6
CDR3 protein: CASIVGEGYNEQFF
CDR3 DNA: TGTGCCAGCATCGTGGGGGAGGGCTACAATGAGCAGTTCTTC